What follows describes a single T cell receptor beta chain. The sample comes from a study of blood T cell repertoires in COVID-19. Data came from immunoSEQ multiplex PCR; TCRdb stores just in-frame clones and leaves some out. Found here are some 150,000 clones, approximately 86% of them singletons; the top ten hold roughly 3.3%. This TCR was recovered from a man between 65 and 85 years old with acute or convalescent COVID-19. The material sequenced was peripheral blood.

DNA of the CDR3: TGTGCCAGCAGCGTCGCAGGGGCAACTGAAGCTTTCTTT. It is translated as CASSVAGATEAFF. V gene TRBV9 combines with J gene TRBJ1-1, with D maybe TRBD1 (6 bases). V was shortened by 2 bases and J by 5 bases, with 10 bases between the two germline ends. This CDR3 contains 13 residues. Germline values: CDR1 SGDLS, CDR2 YYNGEE.